These 12 T cell receptor beta chains came from one sample sequenced in a study of blood T cell repertoires in COVID-19. Here immunoSEQ multiplex PCR was the method, and the copy in TCRdb shows in-frame clones only, minus some. The table records under 130,000 clones, 65% to 90% of them present only once. The sequencing sample was made of peripheral blood. The receptors were gathered from a man aged 45 to 65 with acute or convalescent COVID-19.

The chain is built from TRBV3-1 (or the pseudogene TRBV3-2) and TRBJ2-5, with a weak D call TRBD1 (6 bases). The CDR3 extends over 14 amino acids. The V gene lost 0 bases and the J gene lost 5 bases, with 10 bases spanning the gap. The V gene's germline CDR1 is LGHDT and CDR2 YNNKEL (reference sequence). DNA of the CDR3: TGTGCCAGCAGCCAAGAGGGGGCGCGGGAGACCCAGTACTTC. This sequence encodes CASSQEGARETQYF.

The chain combines TRBV11-2 with TRBJ1-5; 7 nucleotides match TRBD1. This CDR3 comprises 15 residues. The junction had 12 bases not matched to a gene; V was cut back by 5 bases and J by 8 bases. CDR1 is SGHAT, CDR2 FQNNGV, per germline. CDR3 amino acids: CASSAHRGSGEPQHF. CDR3 sequence (DNA): TGTGCCAGCAGCGCCCACAGGGGTTCGGGGGAGCCCCAGCATTTT. The full variable domain, completed using reference TRBV11-2 and TRBJ1-5, is EAGVAQSPRYKIIEKRQSVAFWCNPISGHATLYWYQQILGQGPKLLIQFQNNGVVDDSQLPKDRFSAERLKGVDSTLKIQPAKLEDSAVYLCASSAHRGSGEPQHFGDGTRLSIL.

This chain uses TRBV24-1 with TRBJ2-2; 15 nucleotides align to TRBD2. The germline CDR1 and CDR2 sequences are KGHDR and SFDVKD. The CDR3 has 18 residues. V trimming: 5 bases; J trimming: 4 bases; junction bases outside the gene matches: 7. CDR3 sequence reads: CATSGTGLAGGLTGELFF. The CDR3 region has the DNA TGTGCCACCAGTGGCACGGGACTAGCGGGAGGCCTCACCGGGGAGCTGTTTTTT.

The rearrangement uses TRBV13 and TRBJ2-1; D is unresolved. CDR1 and CDR2 (germline): PRHDT, FYEKMQ (reference sequence). The CDR3 sequence is 14 residues long. V shed 6 bases and J shed 6 bases, with 15 bases lying between them. Written as DNA, the CDR3 is TGTGCCAGCAGTAATTCCCGGAGAGGCAATGAGCAGTTCTTC. Protein: CASSNSRRGNEQFF.

The chain is built from TRBV7-8 and TRBJ1-2; possible D gene TRBD1, 5 bases. Germline V gene sequence: CDR1 SGHVS, CDR2 FQNEAQ. The CDR3 extends over 14 amino acids. Between the trimmed V and J ends, which lost 3 bases and 4 bases, there was a span of 12 bases. The CDR3 DNA reads TGTGCCAGCAGCTTCCCGGGGGTAGCCTATGGCTACACCTTC. It yields the protein CASSFPGVAYGYTF.

Only a few counts were recorded for this clone. The V call is TRBV27, the J call TRBJ2-1; TRBD2 matches 7 bases. The CDR3 runs to 15 residues. V lost 10 bases to trimming and J lost 0 bases; unmatched junction nucleotides: 9. Germline loops: CDR1 MNHEY, CDR2 SMNVEV (reference sequence). The CDR3 loop reads CATAGAPSSYNEQFF. CDR3 sequence (DNA): TGTGCCACCGCGGGAGCCCCTAGCTCCTACAATGAGCAGTTCTTC.

The V call is TRBV7-6, the J call TRBJ2-1; 8 bases match TRBD2. Trimming removed 5 bases from V and 4 bases from J; junction bases left unmatched: 4. The CDR3 contains 14 residues. Germline V gene sequence: CDR1 SGHVS, CDR2 FNYEAQ. CDR3 sequence: CASSGGLEYNEQFF. The CDR3 DNA sequence: TGTGCCAGCAGCGGGGGACTAGAGTACAATGAGCAGTTCTTC.

The rearrangement uses TRBV27 and TRBJ2-3; perhaps TRBD2 as D (5 bases). Germline-derived CDR1 and CDR2 are MNHEY and SMNVEV (reference sequence). V was pared by 6 bases and J by 2 bases, with 18 bases between. The CDR3 has 16 amino acids. The CDR3 sequence is CASSTGINRYTDTQYF. CDR3 in DNA: TGTGCCAGCAGCACGGGGATAAACAGATACACAGATACGCAGTATTTT.

The V call is TRBV5-5, the J call TRBJ1-4; D remains ambiguous. CDR1 is SGHKS, CDR2 YYEKEE, per germline (reference sequence). The CDR3 is 12 amino acids. Trimming pared 3 bases from V and 8 bases from J, leaving 8 bases between. DNA of the CDR3: TGTGCCAGCAGCTCCGGGGAGGAAAAACTGTTTTTT. Its protein is CASSSGEEKLFF.

This chain connects TRBV15 to TRBJ1-5; the D gene is possibly TRBD1 (5 bases). The CDR3 is 13 residues long. The germline V and J ends were trimmed by 1 base and 6 bases, with 7 bases remaining between them. Looked up from germline, CDR1 is LNHNV and CDR2 is YYDKDF (reference sequence). The CDR3 reads CATSRVGGQPQHF. The CDR3 DNA follows: TGTGCCACCAGCAGAGTCGGGGGTCAGCCCCAGCATTTT.

This sequence joins TRBV18 and TRBJ1-4; D not resolved. CDR1 KGHSH and CDR2 LQKENI come from the germline V gene. This CDR3 has 15 residues. The germline V and J ends were trimmed by 2 bases and 8 bases, with 15 bases remaining between them. CDR3 sequence reads: CASSPGQAPGEKLFF. CDR3 DNA: TGTGCCAGCTCACCAGGGCAGGCCCCGGGAGAAAAACTGTTTTTT.

The sample holds a few counts of this clone. The chain couples TRBV28 to TRBJ1-1, with 9 nucleotides matching TRBD1. Germline-derived CDR1 and CDR2 are MDHEN and SYDVKM. J lost 4 bases, V lost 3 bases, and 3 bases had no gene match. The CDR3 is made up of 14 amino acids. The CDR3 loop is CASSLVTGGTEAFF. CDR3 in DNA: TGTGCCAGCAGTTTGGTGACAGGGGGCACTGAAGCTTTCTTT.